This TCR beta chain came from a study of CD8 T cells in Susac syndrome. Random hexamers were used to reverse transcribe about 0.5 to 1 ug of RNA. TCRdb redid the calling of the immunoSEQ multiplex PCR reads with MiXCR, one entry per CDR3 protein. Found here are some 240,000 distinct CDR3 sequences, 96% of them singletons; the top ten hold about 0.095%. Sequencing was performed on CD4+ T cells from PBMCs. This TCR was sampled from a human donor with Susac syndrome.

CDR3 in DNA: TGCAGCGTTGTCCGTTCGGGAGTTACCGGGGAGCTGTTTTTT. It is translated as CSVVRSGVTGELFF. The chain employs TRBV29-1 and TRBJ2-2, with D possibly matching TRBD2 (6 bases). CDR3 size: 14 residues. Germline loops: CDR1 SQVTM, CDR2 ANQGSEA. The V end was cut by 4 bases, the J end by 5 bases, with 14 bases between.